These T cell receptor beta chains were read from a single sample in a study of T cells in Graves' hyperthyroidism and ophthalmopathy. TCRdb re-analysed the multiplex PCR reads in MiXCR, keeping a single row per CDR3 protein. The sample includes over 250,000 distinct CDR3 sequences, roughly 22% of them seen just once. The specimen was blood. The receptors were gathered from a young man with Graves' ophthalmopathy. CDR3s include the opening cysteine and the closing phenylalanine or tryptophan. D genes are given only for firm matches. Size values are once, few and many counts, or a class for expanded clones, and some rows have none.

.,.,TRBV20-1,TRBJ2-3,TGCAGTGCTAGGCCGACAACTAGCCGCCCCACAGATACGCAGTATTTT,CSARPTTSRPTDTQYF
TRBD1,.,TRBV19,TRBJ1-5,TGTGCCAGTAGTCCGCGGGACAGTTATCAGCCCCAGCATTTT,CASSPRDSYQPQHF
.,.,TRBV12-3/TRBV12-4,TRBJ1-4,TGTGCCAGCAGTCGGGGGCCAACTAATGAAAAACTGTTTTTT,CASSRGPTNEKLFF
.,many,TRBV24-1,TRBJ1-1,TGTGCCACCAGTGGGGACATGAACACTGAAGCTTTCTTT,CATSGDMNTEAFF
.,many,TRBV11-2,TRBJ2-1,TGTGCCAGCAGCTTAAAGTTTACGGCAGGCCCAGGTAATGAGCAGTTCTTC,CASSLKFTAGPGNEQFF
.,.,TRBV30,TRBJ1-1,TGTGCCCGGAGTGTAAGACAGGTTGAGGCTTTCTTT,CARSVRQVEAFF
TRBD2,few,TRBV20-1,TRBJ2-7,TGCAGTGCCCTTCGGGCTAGCGGAGCCCACGAGCAGTACTTC,CSALRASGAHEQYF
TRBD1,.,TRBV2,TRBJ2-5,TGTGCCAGCAGTGAATTAGGGACAGTCCAAGAGACCCAGTACTTC,CASSELGTVQETQYF
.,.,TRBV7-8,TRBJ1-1,TGTGCCAGCAGCATAACAGCCCCCACAGAAATGAACACTGAAGCTTTCTTT,CASSITAPTEMNTEAFF
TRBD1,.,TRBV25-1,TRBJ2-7,TGTGCCAGCAGTGACCGGGACAGGGGGTACGAGCAGTACTTC,CASSDRDRGYEQYF
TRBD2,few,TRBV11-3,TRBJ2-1,TGTGCCAGCAGCTTAGAGGCTAGCGGGAGCTCCTACAATGAGCAGTTCTTC,CASSLEASGSSYNEQFF
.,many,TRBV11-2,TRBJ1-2,TGTGCCAGCAGCCCAGGGAACACCCGGAGCTATGGCTACACCTTC,CASSPGNTRSYGYTF
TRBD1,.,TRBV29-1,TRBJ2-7,TGCAGCGTTGGAGGACAGGGGGCCTACGAGCAGTACTTC,CSVGGQGAYEQYF
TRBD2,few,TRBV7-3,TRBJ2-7,TGTGCCAGCAGCTTGCTAGCGGGAGCCAGCGAGCAGTACTTC,CASSLLAGASEQYF
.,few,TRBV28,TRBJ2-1,TGTGCCAGCAGTTCCATATCCCCGTTCGAGGAGCAGTTCTTC,CASSSISPFEEQFF
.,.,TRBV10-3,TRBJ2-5,TGTGCCATCAGCCCGGGACTGCAAGAGACCCAGTACTTC,CAISPGLQETQYF
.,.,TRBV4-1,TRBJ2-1,TGCGCCAGCAGCCAAGAGATGGTTCGAACCTACAATGAGCAGTTCTTC,CASSQEMVRTYNEQFF
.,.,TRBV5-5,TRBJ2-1,TGTGCCAGCAGCCCAGTTGTTGGGGCCTACAATGAGCAGTTCTTC,CASSPVVGAYNEQFF
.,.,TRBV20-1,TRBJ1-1,TGCAGTGCTAGAGAGGGGGACTTGAGAGCTTTCTTT,CSAREGDLRAFF
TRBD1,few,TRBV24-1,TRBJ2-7,TGTGCCACCAGTGATACCGGGACAGGGGGCCGAGAGCAGTACTTC,CATSDTGTGGREQYF
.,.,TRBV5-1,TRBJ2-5,TGCGCCAGCAGCGAACCTAGACAGACCCAGTACTTC,CASSEPRQTQYF
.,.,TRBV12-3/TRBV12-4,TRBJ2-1,TGTGCCAGCAGTTCAGGCGGAGCAGGTGAGCAGTTCTTC,CASSSGGAGEQFF